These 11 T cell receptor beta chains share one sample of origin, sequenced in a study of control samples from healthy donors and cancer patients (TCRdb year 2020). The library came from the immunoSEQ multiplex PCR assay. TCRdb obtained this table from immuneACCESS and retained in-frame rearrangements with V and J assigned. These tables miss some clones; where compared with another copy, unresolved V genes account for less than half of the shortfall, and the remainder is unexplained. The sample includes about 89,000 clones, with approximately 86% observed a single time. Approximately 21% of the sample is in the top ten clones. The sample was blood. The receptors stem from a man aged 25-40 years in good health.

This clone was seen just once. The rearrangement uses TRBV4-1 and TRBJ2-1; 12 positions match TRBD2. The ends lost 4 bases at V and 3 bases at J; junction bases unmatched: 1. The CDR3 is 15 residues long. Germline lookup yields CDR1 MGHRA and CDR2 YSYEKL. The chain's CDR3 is CASSPSGGDYNEQFF. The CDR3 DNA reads TGCGCCAGCAGCCCTAGCGGGGGGGACTACAATGAGCAGTTCTTC.

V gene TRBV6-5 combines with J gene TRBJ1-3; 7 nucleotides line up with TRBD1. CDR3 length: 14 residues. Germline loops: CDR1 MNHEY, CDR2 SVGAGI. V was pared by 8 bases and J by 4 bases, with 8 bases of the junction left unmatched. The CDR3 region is CASPDREKGNTIYF. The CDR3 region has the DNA TGTGCCAGCCCCGACAGGGAAAAGGGAAACACCATATATTTT.

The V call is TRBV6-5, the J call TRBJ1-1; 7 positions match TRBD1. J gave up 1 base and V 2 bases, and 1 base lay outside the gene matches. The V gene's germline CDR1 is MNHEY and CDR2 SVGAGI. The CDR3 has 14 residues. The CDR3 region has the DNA TGTGCCAGCAGTTACCGGACAGGGAACACTGAAGCTTTCTTT. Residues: CASSYRTGNTEAFF.

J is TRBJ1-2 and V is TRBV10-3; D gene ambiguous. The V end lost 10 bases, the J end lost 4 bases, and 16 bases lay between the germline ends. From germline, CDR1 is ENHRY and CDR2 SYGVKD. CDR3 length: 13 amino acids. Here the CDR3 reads CASTGRLIYGYTF. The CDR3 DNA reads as TGTGCCAGTACGGGCCGACTGATCTATGGCTACACCTTC.

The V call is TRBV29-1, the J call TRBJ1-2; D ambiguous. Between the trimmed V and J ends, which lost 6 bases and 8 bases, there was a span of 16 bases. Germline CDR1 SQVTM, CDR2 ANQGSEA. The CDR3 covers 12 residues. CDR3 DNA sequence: TGCAGCGTCCCAGACGGAGTTCAGGGCTACACCTTC. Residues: CSVPDGVQGYTF.

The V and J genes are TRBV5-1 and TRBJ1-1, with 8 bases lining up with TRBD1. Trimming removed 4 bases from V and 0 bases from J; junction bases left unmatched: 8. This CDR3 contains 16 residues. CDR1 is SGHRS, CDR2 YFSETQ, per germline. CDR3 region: CASSPGRTGLNTEAFF. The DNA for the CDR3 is TGCGCCAGCAGCCCGGGTCGGACAGGGTTGAACACTGAAGCTTTCTTT.

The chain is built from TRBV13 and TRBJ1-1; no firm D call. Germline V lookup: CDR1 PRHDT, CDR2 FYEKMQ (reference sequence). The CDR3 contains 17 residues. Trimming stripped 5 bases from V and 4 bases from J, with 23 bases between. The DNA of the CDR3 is TGTGCCAGCAGCCGCGGATTGAGCGGGGTGGGTCTCACTGAAGCTTTCTTT. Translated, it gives CASSRGLSGVGLTEAFF.

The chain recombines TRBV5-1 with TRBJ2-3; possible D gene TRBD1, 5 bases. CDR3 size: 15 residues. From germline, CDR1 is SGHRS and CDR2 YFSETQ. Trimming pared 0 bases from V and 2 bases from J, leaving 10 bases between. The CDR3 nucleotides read TGCGCCAGCAGCTTGGCCGACAGTAACACAGATACGCAGTATTTT. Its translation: CASSLADSNTDTQYF.

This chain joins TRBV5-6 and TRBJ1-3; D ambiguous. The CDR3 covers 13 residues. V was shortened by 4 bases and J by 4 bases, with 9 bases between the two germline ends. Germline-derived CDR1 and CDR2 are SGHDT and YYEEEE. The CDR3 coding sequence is TGTGCCAGCAGCCTACCTCAGGGAAACACCATATATTTT. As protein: CASSLPQGNTIYF.

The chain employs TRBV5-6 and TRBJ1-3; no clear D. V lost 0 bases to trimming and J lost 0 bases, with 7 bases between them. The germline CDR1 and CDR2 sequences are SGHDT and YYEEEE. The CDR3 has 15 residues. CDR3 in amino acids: CASSLGSVSGNTIYF. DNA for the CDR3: TGTGCCAGCAGCTTGGGGTCGGTCTCTGGAAACACCATATATTTT.

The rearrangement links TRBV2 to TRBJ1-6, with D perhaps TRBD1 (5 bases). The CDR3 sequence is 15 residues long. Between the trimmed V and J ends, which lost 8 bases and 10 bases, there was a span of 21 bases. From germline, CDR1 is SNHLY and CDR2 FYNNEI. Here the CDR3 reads CASGSQAGGASPLHF. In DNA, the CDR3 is TGTGCCAGCGGGAGCCAGGCGGGTGGGGCGTCACCCCTCCACTTT.